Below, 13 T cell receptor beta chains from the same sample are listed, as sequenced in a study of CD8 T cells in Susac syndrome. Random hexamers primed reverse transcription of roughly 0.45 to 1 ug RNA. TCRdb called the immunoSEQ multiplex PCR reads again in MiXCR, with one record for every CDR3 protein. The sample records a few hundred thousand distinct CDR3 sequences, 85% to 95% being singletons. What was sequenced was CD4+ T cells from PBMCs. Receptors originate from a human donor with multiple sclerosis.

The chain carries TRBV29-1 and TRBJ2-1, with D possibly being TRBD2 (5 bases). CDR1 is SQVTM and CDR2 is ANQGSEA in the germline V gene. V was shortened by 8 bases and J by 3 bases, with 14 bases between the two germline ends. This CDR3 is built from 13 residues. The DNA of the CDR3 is TGCAGCCCTTGGGCCCGGGGCTACAATGAGCAGTTCTTC. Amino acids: CSPWARGYNEQFF.

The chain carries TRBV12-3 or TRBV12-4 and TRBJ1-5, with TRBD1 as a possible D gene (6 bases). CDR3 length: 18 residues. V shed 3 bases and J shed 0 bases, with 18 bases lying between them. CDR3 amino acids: CASSFSLNDRYSNQPQHF. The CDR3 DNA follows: TGTGCCAGCAGTTTTAGCCTAAACGACAGGTATAGCAATCAGCCCCAGCATTTT.

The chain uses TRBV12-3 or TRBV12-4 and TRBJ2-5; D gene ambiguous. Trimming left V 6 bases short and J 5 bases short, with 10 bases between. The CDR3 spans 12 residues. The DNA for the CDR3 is TGTGCCAGCAGCCAACGGGTGGAGACCCAGTACTTC. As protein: CASSQRVETQYF.

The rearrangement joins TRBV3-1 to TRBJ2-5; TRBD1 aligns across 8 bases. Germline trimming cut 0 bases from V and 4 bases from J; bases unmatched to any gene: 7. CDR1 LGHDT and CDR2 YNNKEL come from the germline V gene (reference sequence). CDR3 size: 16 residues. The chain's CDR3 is CASSQEVAGGRETQYF. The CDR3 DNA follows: TGTGCCAGCAGCCAAGAGGTGGCAGGGGGCCGAGAGACCCAGTACTTC.

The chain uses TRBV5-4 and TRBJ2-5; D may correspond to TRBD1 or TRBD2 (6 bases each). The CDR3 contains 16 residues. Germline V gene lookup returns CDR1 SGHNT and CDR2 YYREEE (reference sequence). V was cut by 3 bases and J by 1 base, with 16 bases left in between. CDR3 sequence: CASSSAVGGPQETQYF. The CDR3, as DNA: TGTGCCAGCAGCTCGGCGGTCGGGGGCCCCCAAGAGACCCAGTACTTC.

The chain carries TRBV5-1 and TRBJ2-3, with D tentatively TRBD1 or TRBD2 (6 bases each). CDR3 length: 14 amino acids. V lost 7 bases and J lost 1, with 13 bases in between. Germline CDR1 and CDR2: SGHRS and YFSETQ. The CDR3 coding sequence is TGCGCCAGCGCCACGGAGGGGGGCACAGATACGCAGTATTTT. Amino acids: CASATEGGTDTQYF.

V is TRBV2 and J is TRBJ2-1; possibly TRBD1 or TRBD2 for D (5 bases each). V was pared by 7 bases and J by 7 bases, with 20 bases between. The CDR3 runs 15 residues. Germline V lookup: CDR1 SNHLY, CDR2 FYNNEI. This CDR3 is CASTLFRGGPNEQFF. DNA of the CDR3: TGTGCCAGCACCTTATTTCGGGGCGGCCCAAATGAGCAGTTCTTC.

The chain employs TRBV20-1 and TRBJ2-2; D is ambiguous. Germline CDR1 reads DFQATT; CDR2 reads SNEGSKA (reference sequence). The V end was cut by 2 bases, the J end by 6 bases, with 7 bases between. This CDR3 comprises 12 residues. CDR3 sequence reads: CSARSPPGELFF. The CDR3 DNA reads TGCAGTGCTAGATCCCCCCCCGGGGAGCTGTTTTTT.

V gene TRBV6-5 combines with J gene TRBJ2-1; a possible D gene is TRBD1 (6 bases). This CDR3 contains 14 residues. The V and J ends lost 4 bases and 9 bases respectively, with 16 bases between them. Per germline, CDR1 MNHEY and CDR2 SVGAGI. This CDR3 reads CASSFRRQETEQFF. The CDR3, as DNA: TGTGCCAGCAGTTTCCGACGACAGGAGACTGAGCAGTTCTTC.

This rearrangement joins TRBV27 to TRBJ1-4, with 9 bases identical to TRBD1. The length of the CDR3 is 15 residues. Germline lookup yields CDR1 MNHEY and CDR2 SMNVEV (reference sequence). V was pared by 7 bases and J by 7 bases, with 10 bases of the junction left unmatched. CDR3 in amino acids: CASNLIQGAFEKLFF. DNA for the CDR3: TGTGCCAGCAACCTCATACAGGGGGCATTTGAAAAACTGTTTTTT.

CDR3 sequence (DNA): TGTGCCAGCAGCTTGGGAACAACCACTGAAGCTTTCTTT. The encoded protein is CASSLGTTTEAFF. The chain links TRBV7-9 to TRBJ1-1; D unclear. This CDR3 has 13 residues. V lost 3 bases, J lost 4 bases, and 9 bases lay in between. CDR1 is SEHNR and CDR2 is FQNEAQ in the germline V gene (reference sequence).

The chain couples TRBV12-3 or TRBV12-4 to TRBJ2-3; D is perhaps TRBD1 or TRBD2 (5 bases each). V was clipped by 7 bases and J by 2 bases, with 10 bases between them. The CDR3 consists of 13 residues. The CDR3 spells CASTLGPTDTQYF. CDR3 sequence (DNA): TGTGCCAGCACCTTGGGACCCACAGATACGCAGTATTTT.

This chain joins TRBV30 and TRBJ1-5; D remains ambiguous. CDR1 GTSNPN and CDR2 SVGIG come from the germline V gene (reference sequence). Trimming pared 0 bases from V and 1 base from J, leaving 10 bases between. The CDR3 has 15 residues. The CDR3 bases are TGTGCCTGGAGTGTGGCCCAATCGAGCAATCAGCCCCAGCATTTT. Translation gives CAWSVAQSSNQPQHF.